The rows below give T cell receptor beta chains drawn from one sample of a study of identical twins. From the 5' RACE reads, TCRdb called clonotypes with MiXCR, one entry per CDR3 protein. Of approximately 680,000 distinct CDR3 sequences in the sample, roughly 6.6% were seen once. Another study also made use of these data, one on yellow fever vaccine responses in identical twins.

The material sequenced was PBMCs. All receptors come from a woman between 18 and 29 years old in good health. Both conserved end residues are trimmed from each CDR3. Fields, in order: J gene, V gene, CDR3 protein.

j_call: TRBJ1-1; v_call: TRBV11-2; cdr3_aa: ASSHETRNTEAF
j_call: TRBJ2-6; v_call: TRBV7-9; cdr3_aa: ASSLVRDSGANVLT
j_call: TRBJ2-7; v_call: TRBV2; cdr3_aa: ASLDRGWNEQY
j_call: TRBJ2-3; v_call: TRBV5-1; cdr3_aa: ASSKERTSTDTQY
j_call: TRBJ1-2; v_call: TRBV7-3; cdr3_aa: ASSLMEGFGYT
j_call: TRBJ2-1; v_call: TRBV20-1; cdr3_aa: SARGLARDQEYNEQF
j_call: TRBJ2-2; v_call: TRBV4-1; cdr3_aa: ASRGTGELF
j_call: TRBJ2-7; v_call: TRBV2; cdr3_aa: ASSEGNSGNGYEQY
j_call: TRBJ2-5; v_call: TRBV15; cdr3_aa: ATSRERYQETQY
j_call: TRBJ2-4; v_call: TRBV2; cdr3_aa: ASSEQGFPFSIQY
j_call: TRBJ2-7; v_call: TRBV28; cdr3_aa: ASIGQGIYEQY
j_call: TRBJ2-3; v_call: TRBV5-1; cdr3_aa: ASGPRTGGGTDTQY
j_call: TRBJ2-2; v_call: TRBV11-2; cdr3_aa: ASSLSAQGELF
j_call: TRBJ1-1; v_call: TRBV5-1; cdr3_aa: ASSPLWDRDEAF
j_call: TRBJ2-5; v_call: TRBV5-1; cdr3_aa: ASSLLPGLAVQETQY
j_call: TRBJ1-5; v_call: TRBV6-1; cdr3_aa: ASRLLGQGAGQPQH
j_call: TRBJ2-3; v_call: TRBV12-3/TRBV12-4; cdr3_aa: ASTLGEIADTQY
j_call: TRBJ2-1; v_call: TRBV25-1; cdr3_aa: ASTSKGPVGEQF
j_call: TRBJ2-1; v_call: TRBV29-1; cdr3_aa: SVNRLAGGDYNEQF
j_call: TRBJ2-1; v_call: TRBV2; cdr3_aa: ASSERRAGGAYNEQF
j_call: TRBJ2-5; v_call: TRBV2; cdr3_aa: ASSEDVSGSLGGETQY
j_call: TRBJ2-1; v_call: TRBV2; cdr3_aa: ASSDQQGADNEQF
j_call: TRBJ2-5; v_call: TRBV20-1; cdr3_aa: SARISETQY
j_call: TRBJ2-5; v_call: TRBV11-3; cdr3_aa: ASSFRTNQETQY
j_call: TRBJ2-3; v_call: TRBV20-1; cdr3_aa: SARGRTAQY
j_call: TRBJ2-5; v_call: TRBV10-3; cdr3_aa: AISPTSATSGTETQY
j_call: TRBJ2-7; v_call: TRBV12-3/TRBV12-4; cdr3_aa: ASSPTSGKGGEQY
j_call: TRBJ2-7; v_call: TRBV12-3/TRBV12-4; cdr3_aa: ASSLVDWRGGQY
j_call: TRBJ1-3; v_call: TRBV15; cdr3_aa: ATSRDFGSGNTIY
j_call: TRBJ2-1; v_call: TRBV20-1; cdr3_aa: SAAVLAGVSNEQF
j_call: TRBJ2-2; v_call: TRBV5-1; cdr3_aa: ASSTDRVRTGELF
j_call: TRBJ2-3; v_call: TRBV6-4; cdr3_aa: ASSDGAGAGGTQY
j_call: TRBJ2-3; v_call: TRBV7-9; cdr3_aa: ASSPRTGRDTDTQY
j_call: TRBJ2-5; v_call: TRBV6-5; cdr3_aa: ASSYSFGSAQGTQY
j_call: TRBJ2-7; v_call: TRBV2; cdr3_aa: ASSEAASGGSYEQY
j_call: TRBJ2-2; v_call: TRBV5-1; cdr3_aa: ASGRGGQNTGELF
j_call: TRBJ1-2; v_call: TRBV3-1; cdr3_aa: ASCQDVSGVYGYT
j_call: TRBJ1-4; v_call: TRBV3-1; cdr3_aa: ASSQDRIGGLGKLF
j_call: TRBJ2-3; v_call: TRBV27; cdr3_aa: ASSYLAGQDTDTQY
j_call: TRBJ2-2; v_call: TRBV5-1; cdr3_aa: ASQGQGAAGTGELF